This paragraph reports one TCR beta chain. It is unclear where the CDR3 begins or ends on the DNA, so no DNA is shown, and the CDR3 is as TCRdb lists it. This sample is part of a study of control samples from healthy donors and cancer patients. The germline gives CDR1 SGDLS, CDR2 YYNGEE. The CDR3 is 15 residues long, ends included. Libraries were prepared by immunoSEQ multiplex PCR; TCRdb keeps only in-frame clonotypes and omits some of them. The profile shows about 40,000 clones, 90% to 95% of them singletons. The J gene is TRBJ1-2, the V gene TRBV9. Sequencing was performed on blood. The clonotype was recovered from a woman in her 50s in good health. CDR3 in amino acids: CASSVGPGQNYGYTF.